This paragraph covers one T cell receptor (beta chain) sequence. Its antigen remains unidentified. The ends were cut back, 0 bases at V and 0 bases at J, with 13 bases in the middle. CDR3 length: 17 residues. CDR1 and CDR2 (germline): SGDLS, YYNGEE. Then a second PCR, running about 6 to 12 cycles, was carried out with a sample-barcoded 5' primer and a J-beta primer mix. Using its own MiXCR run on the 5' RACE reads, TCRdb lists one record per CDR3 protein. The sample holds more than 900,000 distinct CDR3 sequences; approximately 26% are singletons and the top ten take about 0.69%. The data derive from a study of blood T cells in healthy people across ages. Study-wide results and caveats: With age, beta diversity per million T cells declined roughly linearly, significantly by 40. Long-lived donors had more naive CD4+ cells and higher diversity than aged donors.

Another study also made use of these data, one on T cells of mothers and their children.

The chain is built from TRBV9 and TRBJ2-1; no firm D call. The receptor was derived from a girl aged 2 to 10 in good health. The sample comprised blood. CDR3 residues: CASSVVARSSSYNEQFF. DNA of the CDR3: TGTGCCAGCAGCGTAGTTGCCCGATCGAGCTCCTACAATGAGCAGTTCTTC.